What follows are 14 T cell receptor beta chains derived from one specimen sequenced in a study of CD8+ T cells in alopecia areata. The treatment: oral pan-JAK inhibitor, 5-10 mg twice daily. After isolation, RNA underwent reverse transcription to generate cDNA as the sequencing template. The data were produced by immunoSEQ multiplex PCR, yet TCRdb's version contains in-frame clones alone and is incomplete. The sample lists fewer than 150,000 clones, approximately 85% seen once, with 25% in the top ten. The specimen comprised CD8+ T cells sorted from blood, sampled at week 4, from a patient treated with tofacitinib. These receptors originate from a human donor with alopecia areata.

The rearrangement links TRBV29-1 to TRBJ2-7; a possible D gene is TRBD1 (6 bases). This CDR3 spans 15 amino acids. The V and J ends lost 0 bases and 0 bases respectively, with 12 bases between them. The germline CDR1 and CDR2 sequences are SQVTM and ANQGSEA. The CDR3 region has the DNA TGCAGCGTTGAAGATCGGACAGAGAGCTCCTACGAGCAGTACTTC. As protein: CSVEDRTESSYEQYF.

The V call is TRBV9, the J call TRBJ1-4; D is possibly TRBD1 (5 bases). The germline CDR1 and CDR2 sequences are SGDLS and YYNGEE. The CDR3 is made up of 16 amino acids. V lost 3 bases and J lost 0, with 12 bases in between. The CDR3 bases are TGTGCCAGCAGCGAGGGACGGATTGCAACTAATGAAAAACTGTTTTTT. Its protein is CASSEGRIATNEKLFF.

For the CDR3, the DNA is TGTGCCAGCAGCTATCATAAGACGGCGAACACCGGGGAGCTGTTTTTT. Protein product: CASSYHKTANTGELFF. V and J are TRBV11-2 and TRBJ2-2; D remains unclear. Trimming removed 4 bases from V and 0 bases from J, with 12 bases in between. This CDR3 has 16 amino acids. Germline V lookup: CDR1 SGHAT, CDR2 FQNNGV.

V gene TRBV19 combines with J gene TRBJ2-2; TRBD1 matches at 9 bases. The germline V gene encodes CDR1 LNHDA and CDR2 SQIVND (reference sequence). The CDR3 totals 17 residues. Trimming cost V 9 bases and J 3 bases; bases outside gene matches: 14. CDR3 loop: CARKGQGESGDTGELFF. CDR3 coding DNA: TGTGCCAGGAAGGGACAGGGAGAGTCCGGGGACACCGGGGAGCTGTTTTTT. The full variable domain, with the rest looked up from reference TRBV19 and TRBJ2-2, is DGGITQSPKYLFRKEGQNVTLSCEQNLNHDAMYWYRQDPGQGLRLIYYSQIVNDFQKGDIAEGYSVSREKKESFPLTVTSAQKNPTAFYLCARKGQGESGDTGELFFGEGSRLTVL.

In its sample, this clone was seen many times. This chain links TRBV10-3 with TRBJ2-7; 8 bases line up with TRBD1. V shed 4 bases, J shed 2 bases, and the junction held 7 bases outside the gene matches. CDR3 length: 15 amino acids. Per germline, CDR1 ENHRY and CDR2 SYGVKD. The CDR3: CAISGAGTGAYEQYF. Here the CDR3 DNA reads TGTGCCATCAGTGGAGCCGGGACAGGAGCCTACGAGCAGTACTTC.

The rearrangement joins TRBV5-6 to TRBJ2-7; D is undetermined. Germline values: CDR1 SGHDT, CDR2 YYEEEE. The CDR3 totals 13 residues. V lost 0 bases and J 3 bases, leaving 7 bases between the germline ends. CDR3 sequence: CASSLAGSYEQYF. CDR3 nucleotide sequence: TGTGCCAGCAGCTTGGCAGGCAGCTACGAGCAGTACTTC.

The V gene is TRBV7-6, the J gene TRBJ2-5; 7 bases agree with TRBD1. The germline gives CDR1 SGHVS, CDR2 FNYEAQ. Trimming at V came to 5 bases and at J to 1 base, leaving 7 bases not matched to a gene. This CDR3 has 15 residues. As DNA, the CDR3 is TGTGCCAGCAGCGCTGTACCAGGGGGCCAAGAGACCCAGTACTTC. It translates to CASSAVPGGQETQYF.

V is TRBV7-8 and J is TRBJ2-7; D is unresolved. The CDR3 length is 13 residues. V lost 3 bases, J lost 2 bases, and 8 bases lay in between. Germline V gene sequence: CDR1 SGHVS, CDR2 FQNEAQ. The CDR3: CASSFPEPYEQYF. CDR3 nucleotides: TGTGCCAGCAGCTTTCCGGAACCCTACGAGCAGTACTTC.

V is TRBV15 and J is TRBJ2-2, with 9 bases fitting TRBD1. Trimming took 3 bases from V and 4 from J; bases not matched to a gene: 6. The CDR3 has 16 amino acids. Germline loops: CDR1 LNHNV, CDR2 YYDKDF (reference sequence). CDR3 protein: CATSSQGTGITGELFF. The CDR3 region has the DNA TGTGCCACCAGCAGTCAGGGGACAGGGATCACCGGGGAGCTGTTTTTT.

The gene calls are TRBV7-9 and TRBJ2-5; 10 bases fit TRBD1. This CDR3 spans 16 amino acids. In germline, CDR1 is SEHNR, CDR2 FQNEAQ (reference sequence). The ends lost 8 bases at V and 2 bases at J; junction bases unmatched: 11. This chain's CDR3 is CASSDRDRGHQETQYF. In nucleotides, the CDR3 is TGTGCCAGCTCTGACCGGGACAGGGGTCATCAAGAGACCCAGTACTTC.

The rearrangement uses TRBV14 and TRBJ1-5; perhaps TRBD1 as D (6 bases). The CDR3 has 15 amino acids. Germline-derived CDR1 and CDR2 are SGHDN and FVKESK. The V and J ends lost 3 bases and 1 base respectively, with 10 bases between them. The CDR3 nucleotides read TGTGCCAGCAGCCACAGGGGAACGAGCAATCAGCCCCAGCATTTT. It encodes CASSHRGTSNQPQHF.

The V gene is TRBV11-2, the J gene TRBJ1-1; 9 bases are a match to TRBD1. The CDR3 is made up of 17 amino acids. The germline gives CDR1 SGHAT, CDR2 FQNNGV. J gave up 0 bases and V 5 bases, and 10 bases lay outside the gene matches. The CDR3 is CASSRTGGAYVNTEAFF. The CDR3 nucleotides are TGTGCCAGCAGCCGAACAGGGGGCGCGTACGTGAACACTGAAGCTTTCTTT.

Ten or more counts support this clone. Other DNA variants within this sample encode the same CDR3. This chain connects TRBV30 to TRBJ2-5; no definite D call. Germline V CDR1 and CDR2: GTSNPN, SVGIG (reference sequence). The CDR3 length is 12 residues. V gave up 2 bases and J gave up 2 bases, with 6 bases separating them. The CDR3 bases are TGTGCCTGGAGTTTCGGTCAAGAGACCCAGTACTTC. Amino acids: CAWSFGQETQYF.

The chain has TRBV2 and TRBJ2-3; 7 bases align to TRBD2. V lost 4 bases, J lost 6 bases, and 7 bases stayed unmatched. This CDR3 is built from 14 residues. In germline, CDR1 is SNHLY, CDR2 FYNNEI. This CDR3 reads CASSGTRLLDTQYF. The CDR3 nucleotides read TGTGCCAGCAGTGGGACTAGGTTGCTGGATACGCAGTATTTT.